Below, 20 T cell receptor beta chains from the same sample are listed, as sequenced in a study of blood T cells in healthy people across ages. Primers used in a second PCR of about 6 to 11 cycles were a sample-barcoded 5' primer and a J-beta primer mix. One entry per CDR3 protein, called by TCRdb with MiXCR from the 5' RACE reads. Among about 640,000 distinct CDR3 sequences listed, 58% were seen once. Sequencing was carried out using blood. The receptors derive from a man between 60 and 75 years old in good health.

V gene TRBV12-3 or TRBV12-4 combines with J gene TRBJ2-4; 9 bases align to TRBD2. J lost 1 base, V lost 2 bases, and 6 bases had no gene match. The CDR3 loop spans 17 amino acids. The CDR3 loop is CASSLLAGGLAKNIQYF. The CDR3 DNA follows: TGTGCCAGCAGTTTACTGGCGGGGGGGCTTGCCAAAAACATTCAGTACTTC.

The rearrangement links TRBV5-4 to TRBJ2-1, with 13 bases lining up with TRBD2. The CDR3 has 16 amino acids. V shed 4 bases, J shed 5 bases, and the junction held 6 bases outside the gene matches. CDR1 and CDR2 from the germline V gene are SGHNT and YYREEE (reference sequence). This CDR3 is CASSGGTSGADNEQFF. The CDR3 region has the DNA TGTGCCAGCAGCGGGGGGACTAGCGGGGCGGACAATGAGCAGTTCTTC.

This chain uses TRBV3-1 with TRBJ2-3, with 8 bases fitting TRBD1. The V segment lost 2 bases and the J segment 3 bases; nucleotides outside the gene matches: 7. This CDR3 is 16 amino acids long. Germline values: CDR1 LGHDT, CDR2 YNNKEL (reference sequence). The CDR3 region has the DNA TGTGCCAGCAGCCAACTTGGACACAGGGGGACAGATACGCAGTATTTT. This sequence encodes CASSQLGHRGTDTQYF.

The rearrangement joins TRBV20-1 to TRBJ2-5, with TRBD1 as a possible D gene (6 bases). The better agreement between TRBJ2-7 and the DNA end casts doubt on the J call. The CDR3 has 13 residues. Germline V lookup: CDR1 DFQATT, CDR2 SNEGSKA (reference sequence). The CDR3 DNA sequence: TGCAGCGTCTTCCGGGACAAAACCTACGAGCAGTACTTC. It codes for CSVFRDKTYEQYF.

The V call is TRBV5-1, the J call TRBJ1-2; no clear D gene. V was trimmed by 3 bases and J by 7 bases, leaving 10 bases between them. CDR3 size: 12 residues. Germline V CDR1 and CDR2: SGHRS, YFSETQ. CDR3 sequence: CASSSTSGGYTF. CDR3 coding DNA: TGCGCCAGCAGCTCGACCTCAGGTGGCTACACCTTC.

The V and J genes are TRBV5-1 and TRBJ2-6, with D possibly TRBD1 on 5 matching bases. In germline, CDR1 is SGHRS, CDR2 YFSETQ. V was shortened by 0 bases and J by 0 bases, with 16 bases between the two germline ends. The CDR3 has 19 amino acids. CDR3 loop: CASSLVGAVSRSGANVLTF. CDR3 nucleotides: TGCGCCAGCAGCTTGGTAGGGGCGGTGTCCCGCTCTGGGGCCAACGTCCTGACTTTC.

The chain employs TRBV9 and TRBJ2-5; D tentatively reads TRBD1 or TRBD2 (5 bases each). V lost 0 bases, J lost 4 bases, and 10 bases lay in between. The CDR3 is made up of 14 amino acids. Germline V gene data show CDR1 as SGDLS and CDR2 as YYNGEE. CDR3 DNA sequence: TGTGCCAGCAGCGTAGAGGGGACGGGAGAGACCCAGTACTTC. Translating it yields CASSVEGTGETQYF.

The rearrangement uses TRBV20-1 and TRBJ2-7; TRBD2 aligns across 7 bases. The J call is in doubt because the DNA end fits TRBJ2-5 better. Germline lookup yields CDR1 DFQATT and CDR2 SNEGSKA (reference sequence). This CDR3 is built from 14 residues. The DNA of the CDR3 is TGCAGTGCTAGTGTGCTTTCCGGGGGGGAGACCCAGTACTTC. Translating it yields CSASVLSGGETQYF.

This clonotype was picked up one time. CDR3 region: CASSVAGFGVAGELFF. The CDR3 DNA sequence: TGTGCCAGCAGTGTAGCTGGCTTTGGGGTTGCCGGGGAGCTGTTTTTT. The chain is built from TRBV2 and TRBJ2-2; D gene unclear. The length of the CDR3 is 16 residues. The V end lost 4 bases, the J end lost 6 bases, and 18 bases lay between the germline ends. Per the germline V gene, CDR1 is SNHLY and CDR2 is FYNNEI. The whole variable domain, remainder taken from reference TRBV2 and TRBJ2-2, is EPEVTQTPSHQVTQMGQEVILRCVPISNHLYFYWYRQILGQKVEFLVSFYNNEISEKSEIFDDQFSVERPDGSNFTLKIRSTKLEDSAMYFCASSVAGFGVAGELFFGEGSRLTVL.

The rearrangement links TRBV2 to TRBJ2-5; 10 bases match TRBD2. Per the germline V gene, CDR1 is SNHLY and CDR2 is FYNNEI. The CDR3 extends over 16 amino acids. J gave up 2 bases and V 8 bases, and 11 bases lay outside the gene matches. This CDR3 reads CASGACLAGDQETQYF. CDR3 sequence (DNA): TGTGCCAGCGGAGCCTGCCTAGCGGGGGATCAAGAGACCCAGTACTTC.

The genes are TRBV13 and TRBJ2-1; TRBD2 matches at 13 bases. There are 18 residues in the CDR3. Germline-derived CDR1 and CDR2 are PRHDT and FYEKMQ (reference sequence). The V gene end was trimmed by 4 bases and the J gene end by 0 bases; junction bases not matched to a gene: 6. CDR3 loop: CASSSRTSGGSSYNEQFF. The CDR3 bases are TGTGCCAGCAGCTCTAGGACTAGCGGGGGCAGCTCCTACAATGAGCAGTTCTTC.

The J gene is TRBJ1-2, the V gene TRBV11-2, with a possible D match to TRBD1 (5 bases). V was shortened by 5 bases and J by 4 bases, with 14 bases between the two germline ends. Germline CDR1 is SGHAT and CDR2 is FQNNGV. The CDR3 is 14 residues long. CDR3 protein: CASSPLAGSYGYTF. The CDR3 DNA follows: TGTGCCAGCAGCCCATTGGCAGGGAGCTATGGCTACACCTTC.

The DNA for the CDR3 is TGTGCCAGCAGTGAATATGGTAGGACAGGGGGAGAGACCCAGTACTTC. This encodes CASSEYGRTGGETQYF. This chain uses TRBV25-1 with TRBJ2-5; 10 bases agree with TRBD1. Germline V gives CDR1 MGHDK, CDR2 SYGVNS. The CDR3 is 16 amino acids. V shed 0 bases, J shed 4 bases, and the junction held 5 bases outside the gene matches.

The gene calls are TRBV12-3 or TRBV12-4 and TRBJ2-1; D possibly uses TRBD1 or TRBD2 (5 bases each). V was clipped by 7 bases and J by 6 bases, with 22 bases between them. The CDR3 runs 16 residues. CDR3 residues: CASTKSPGAKANEQFF. DNA of the CDR3: TGTGCCAGCACCAAATCACCCGGGGCCAAGGCCAATGAGCAGTTCTTC.

The chain couples TRBV2 to TRBJ1-2; possible D gene TRBD1, 6 bases. Trimming removed 1 base at V and 6 bases at J, with 12 bases between. CDR1 and CDR2 from the germline V gene are SNHLY and FYNNEI. The CDR3 runs 14 residues. DNA of the CDR3: TGTGCCAGCAGTGAAGGGGGGGCGTGGGATGGCTACACCTTC. It specifies CASSEGGAWDGYTF.

The chain combines TRBV6-6 with TRBJ1-6; no reliable D call. The V gene's germline CDR1 is MNHNY and CDR2 SVGAGI (reference sequence). The CDR3 extends over 13 amino acids. V shed 6 bases and J shed 9 bases, with 12 bases lying between them. This CDR3 is CASSGSMGSPLHF. In DNA, the CDR3 is TGTGCCAGCAGCGGCAGTATGGGTTCACCCCTCCACTTT.

This clonotype occurred many times. The CDR3 region is CASSVLRGSVKNIQYF. The CDR3 region has the DNA TGTGCCAGCAGCGTCCTCAGGGGTAGCGTCAAAAACATTCAGTACTTC. The genes are TRBV9 and TRBJ2-4; possible D gene TRBD1, 6 bases. V was trimmed by 2 bases and J by 3 bases, leaving 15 bases between them. The CDR3 totals 16 residues. Per the germline V gene, CDR1 is SGDLS and CDR2 is YYNGEE.

CDR3 coding DNA: TGCGCCAGCAGCTCAGCCACACAGGGACCGAACACTGAAGCTTTCTTT. Translated: CASSSATQGPNTEAFF. The rearrangement uses TRBV5-1 and TRBJ1-1; a weak D match, TRBD1 (6 bases). Trimming removed 3 bases at V and 1 base at J, with 16 bases between. This CDR3 spans 16 amino acids. Per the germline V gene, CDR1 is SGHRS and CDR2 is YFSETQ.

This clonotype was counted between two and nine times. The V and J genes are TRBV27 and TRBJ2-7, with D tentatively TRBD1 or TRBD2 (5 bases each). This CDR3 spans 15 amino acids. Trimming took off 2 bases at V and 0 bases at J, with 11 bases between the two ends. Germline V CDR1 and CDR2: MNHEY, SMNVEV (reference sequence). Here the CDR3 DNA reads TGTGCCAGCAGTTTAGGGGGTGCCCTCTCCTACGAGCAGTACTTC. Its translation: CASSLGGALSYEQYF.

The CDR3 nucleotides read TGTGCCAGCAGTGGGACAGGGGGTCGTCAGCCCCAGCATTTT. Its protein product is CASSGTGGRQPQHF. The chain combines TRBV25-1 with TRBJ1-5; TRBD1 aligns across 10 bases. CDR3 length equals 14 residues. Germline assignment: CDR1 MGHDK and CDR2 SYGVNS. The J segment lost 6 bases and the V segment lost 4 bases, leaving 3 bases of the junction unmatched.